Given below is one T cell receptor (beta chain) in context. Its antigen is not identified. This entry is derived from a study of vaccination and CD4 T cells after COVID-19. Cultured CD4+ T cell DNA was sequenced using the Oncomine TCR Beta short-read assay. TCRdb reprocessed the PCR reads via MiXCR and lists one record per CDR3 protein. The profile shows around 23,000 distinct CDR3 sequences, roughly 43% of them singletons. Time point indicated: late sampling 161 to 241 days after vaccination in three convalescent patients. The treatment is: approximately nine-day PBMC culture with coronavirus spike peptide pools or control peptides (ViraFEST assay). The germline gives CDR1 MNHEY, CDR2 SMNVEV (reference sequence). This CDR3 region has 17 residues. V lost 5 bases and J lost 8; bases outside the gene matches: 16.

The genes are TRBV27 and TRBJ2-1; 9 nucleotides match TRBD2. The material was CD4+ T cells from blood, cultured in vitro, obtained about 7 months after SARS-CoV-2 vaccination. This TCR was sampled from a human donor who had recovered from COVID-19. The CDR3 loop reads CASSRKVAGEPRDEQFF. CDR3 sequence (DNA): TGTGCCAGCAGTCGAAAAGTAGCGGGAGAACCTCGGGATGAGCAGTTCTTC.